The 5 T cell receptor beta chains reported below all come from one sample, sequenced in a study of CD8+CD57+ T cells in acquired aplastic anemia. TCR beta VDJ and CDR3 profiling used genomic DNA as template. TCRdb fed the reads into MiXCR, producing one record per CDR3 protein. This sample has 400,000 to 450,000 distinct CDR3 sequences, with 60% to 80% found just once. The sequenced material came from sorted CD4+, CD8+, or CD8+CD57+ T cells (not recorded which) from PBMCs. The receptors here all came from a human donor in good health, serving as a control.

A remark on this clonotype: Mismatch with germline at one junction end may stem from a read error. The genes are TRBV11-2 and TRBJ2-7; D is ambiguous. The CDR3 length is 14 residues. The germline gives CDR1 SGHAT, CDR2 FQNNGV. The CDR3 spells CATSHSGPAYEQYF. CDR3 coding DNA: TGTGCCACCAGCCACAGTGGACCAGCTTACGAGCAGTACTTC.

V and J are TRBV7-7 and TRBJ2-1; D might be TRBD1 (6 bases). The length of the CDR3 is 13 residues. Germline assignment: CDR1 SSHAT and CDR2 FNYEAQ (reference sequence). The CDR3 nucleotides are TGTGCTAGAGATTGGGACAATTTAAATGAGCAGTTCTTC. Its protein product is CARDWDNLNEQFF.

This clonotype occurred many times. The CDR3 loop is CASTMSGGYELWPQHF. CDR3 nucleotide sequence: TGTGCCAGCACCATGTCAGGGGGCTATGAATTGTGGCCCCAGCATTTT. The chain recombines TRBV6-2 or TRBV6-3 with TRBJ1-5, with 8 bases lining up with TRBD1. This CDR3 is 16 amino acids long. Germline V gene lookup returns CDR1 MNHEY and CDR2 SVGEGT. V lost 7 bases to trimming and J lost 9 bases; unmatched junction nucleotides: 17.

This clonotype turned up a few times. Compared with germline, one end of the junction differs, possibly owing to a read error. In DNA form, the CDR3 reads TGTGCCAGCAGTTTCGGGACGGGAAGATACGAGCAGTACTTC. Its translation: CASSFGTGRYEQYF. The chain uses TRBV5-1 and TRBJ2-7, with D possibly being TRBD1 or TRBD2 (5 bases each). Germline lookup yields CDR1 SGHRS and CDR2 YFSETQ. The CDR3 sequence is 14 residues long.

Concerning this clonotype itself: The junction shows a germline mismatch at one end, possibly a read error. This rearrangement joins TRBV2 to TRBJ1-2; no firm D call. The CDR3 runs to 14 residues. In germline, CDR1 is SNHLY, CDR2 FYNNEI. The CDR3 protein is CATRSDGITNSHNF. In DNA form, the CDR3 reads TGTGCCACACGGTCGGACGGCATCACAAATAGCCACAATTTC. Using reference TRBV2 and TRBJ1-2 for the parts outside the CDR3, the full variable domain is EPEVTQTPSHQVTQMGQEVILRCVPISNHLYFYWYRQILGQKVEFLVSFYNNEISEKSEIFDDQFSVERPDGSNFTLKIRSTKLEDSAMYFCATRSDGITNSHNFGSGTRLTVV.